A single sample gave rise to the 11 T cell receptor beta chains below, sequenced in a study of blood T cell repertoires in COVID-19. This table comes from immunoSEQ multiplex PCR, and its TCRdb copy is limited to in-frame clones, with some not included. Of fewer than 180,000 clones listed, 75% to 90% are singletons. The sequencing sample was made of peripheral blood. These receptors originate from a woman aged 55-75 years with active or convalescent COVID-19.

J is TRBJ2-7 and V is TRBV18; tentative D call: TRBD1 (6 bases). The ends were cut back, 3 bases at V and 3 bases at J, with 15 bases in the middle. This CDR3 spans 15 amino acids. Germline CDR1 and CDR2: KGHSH and LQKENI. CDR3: CASSPGARDNYEQYF. Written as DNA, the CDR3 is TGTGCCAGCTCACCTGGGGCAAGGGACAACTACGAGCAGTACTTC.

The V and J genes are TRBV9 and TRBJ2-1; 7 nucleotides align to TRBD2. CDR3 length equals 16 residues. V was pared by 0 bases and J by 0 bases, with 3 bases of the junction left unmatched. Germline V gene lookup returns CDR1 SGDLS and CDR2 YYNGEE. The CDR3 DNA sequence: TGTGCCAGCAGCGTAGACGAGCGGGGCTCCTACAATGAGCAGTTCTTC. It is translated as CASSVDERGSYNEQFF.

This chain joins TRBV24-1 and TRBJ2-1; a weak D match, TRBD2 (5 bases). Between the trimmed V and J ends, which lost 2 bases and 16 bases, there was a span of 20 bases. Germline CDR1 and CDR2: KGHDR and SFDVKD. The CDR3 totals 14 residues. The CDR3 region is CATSDSPQGGPLFF. The CDR3 DNA reads TGTGCCACCAGTGATTCACCCCAAGGAGGACCCTTATTCTTC.

V and J are TRBV2 and TRBJ1-4; the match to TRBD1 covers 8 bases. V trimming: 6 bases; J trimming: 7 bases; junction bases outside the gene matches: 10. CDR1 and CDR2 from the germline V gene are SNHLY and FYNNEI. CDR3 length: 15 residues. The CDR3: CASRVTGGGVEKLFF. CDR3 sequence (DNA): TGTGCCAGCAGAGTAACAGGGGGTGGGGTTGAAAAACTGTTTTTT.

V and J are TRBV5-1 and TRBJ2-6, with a tentative D call TRBD2 (6 bases). This CDR3 region has 18 residues. Germline-derived CDR1 and CDR2 are SGHRS and YFSETQ. V shed 3 bases and J shed 0 bases, with 16 bases lying between them. DNA for the CDR3: TGCGCCAGCAGCTATGGCGGGACTTCTCGCTCTGGGGCCAACGTCCTGACTTTC. This translates into CASSYGGTSRSGANVLTF.

V gene TRBV18 combines with J gene TRBJ1-1; tentative D call: TRBD1 (5 bases). This CDR3 has 15 residues. Germline V gene sequence: CDR1 KGHSH, CDR2 LQKENI. The V and J ends lost 6 bases and 0 bases respectively, with 14 bases between them. DNA for the CDR3: TGTGCCAGCTCGGGGGGGGAGAAAATGAACACTGAAGCTTTCTTT. Residues: CASSGGEKMNTEAFF.

The chain uses TRBV30 and TRBJ1-2, with D perhaps TRBD1 (5 bases). This CDR3 region has 14 residues. Germline lookup yields CDR1 GTSNPN and CDR2 SVGIG (reference sequence). Trimming cost V 4 bases and J 2 bases, with 14 bases left between them. The CDR3 nucleotides are TGTGCCTGGACAGGGTTGTCAGCGAACTATGGCTACACCTTC. Protein: CAWTGLSANYGYTF.

The chain recombines TRBV19 with TRBJ1-5, with a possible D match to TRBD1 (6 bases). This CDR3 has 16 amino acids. Trimming pared 6 bases from V and 2 bases from J, leaving 17 bases between. The germline CDR1 and CDR2 sequences are LNHDA and SQIVND (reference sequence). The CDR3 reads CASRGSGVGGNQPQHF. CDR3 in DNA: TGTGCCAGTAGAGGGTCAGGGGTTGGGGGCAATCAGCCCCAGCATTTT.

This clone was detected only once. The V call is TRBV18, the J call TRBJ1-3; TRBD1 aligns across 8 bases. CDR1 is KGHSH, CDR2 LQKENI, per germline. The J segment lost 4 bases and the V segment lost 6 bases, leaving 8 bases of the junction unmatched. This CDR3 has 15 amino acids. This CDR3 reads CASSASGGFGNTIYF. DNA of the CDR3: TGTGCCAGCTCCGCCTCAGGGGGCTTCGGAAACACCATATATTTT.

In its sample, this clone was seen a few times. This rearrangement joins TRBV5-4 to TRBJ2-3; D uncertain. The CDR3 covers 15 residues. Trimming took 3 bases from V and 1 from J, leaving 12 bases between them. CDR1 and CDR2 from the germline V gene are SGHNT and YYREEE (reference sequence). The CDR3 loop is CASSSALQGTDTQYF. Here the CDR3 DNA reads TGTGCCAGCAGCTCGGCCCTCCAGGGCACAGATACGCAGTATTTT.

This chain connects TRBV4-1 to TRBJ2-5, with 7 positions matching TRBD1. V gave up 5 bases and J gave up 1 base; unmatched junction bases: 4. From germline, CDR1 is MGHRA and CDR2 YSYEKL. The CDR3 length is 14 residues. CDR3: CASSLRTGQETQYF. The CDR3 DNA follows: TGCGCCAGCAGCTTGCGGACAGGCCAAGAGACCCAGTACTTC.